This entry lists 17 T cell receptor beta chains sequenced from one sample in a study of blood T cell repertoires in COVID-19. Profiling relied on immunoSEQ multiplex PCR, and the TCRdb table lists in-frame clones only, not all of them. The sample shows 450,000 or so clones, around 90% of them seen only once. Sequences were obtained from peripheral blood. All receptors derive from a man aged 18 to 30 with COVID-19, enrolled during active disease.

The rearrangement joins TRBV5-6 to TRBJ2-7; possibly TRBD1 for D (5 bases). The germline V gene encodes CDR1 SGHDT and CDR2 YYEEEE. CDR3 size: 14 residues. The V end was cut by 2 bases, the J end by 3 bases, with 12 bases between. CDR3 region: CASSLQVSGYEQYF. The CDR3 DNA reads TGTGCCAGCAGCTTACAGGTTTCGGGCTACGAGCAGTACTTC.

The gene calls are TRBV5-8 and TRBJ1-6; D uncertain. CDR1 and CDR2 from the germline V gene are SGHTS and YDEGEE. This CDR3 has 15 residues. V was cut by 4 bases and J by 4 bases, with 12 bases left in between. Written as DNA, the CDR3 is TGTGCCAGCAGCGGGCTTGGGCCTTATAATTCACCCCTCCACTTT. It is translated as CASSGLGPYNSPLHF.

This clone was counted a single time. The CDR3 here is CASSPGYLNTGELFF. As DNA, the CDR3 is TGTGCCAGCAGCCCCGGGTACTTGAACACCGGGGAGCTGTTTTTT. The chain couples TRBV13 to TRBJ2-2; D ambiguous. Trimming pared 5 bases from V and 1 base from J, leaving 11 bases between. The CDR3 is 15 amino acids. The germline V gene encodes CDR1 PRHDT and CDR2 FYEKMQ (reference sequence).

This clone was seen only once. J is TRBJ1-5 and V is TRBV5-6, with 9 nucleotides matching TRBD1. The CDR3 extends over 14 amino acids. The junction had 5 bases not matched to a gene; V was cut back by 3 bases and J by 7 bases. Germline V gives CDR1 SGHDT, CDR2 YYEEEE. As DNA, the CDR3 is TGTGCCAGCAGCTGGGGACAGGGCGGGCAGCCCCAGCATTTT. This sequence encodes CASSWGQGGQPQHF.

The chain combines TRBV6-5 with TRBJ1-2; tentatively, D is TRBD1 (5 bases). Trimming shortened V by 4 bases and J by 5 bases, and 11 bases separated the two germline ends. CDR3 length: 13 amino acids. Germline loops: CDR1 MNHEY, CDR2 SVGAGI. The CDR3 loop is CASSFGGEYGYTF. CDR3 DNA: TGTGCCAGCAGTTTCGGGGGGGAGTATGGCTACACCTTC.

This clone was picked up many times. The chain is built from TRBV2 and TRBJ2-2; D not certain. V lost 7 bases and J lost 4, with 10 bases in between. The CDR3 loop spans 13 amino acids. Germline V gene sequence: CDR1 SNHLY, CDR2 FYNNEI. The CDR3 region is CASTIASTGELFF. CDR3 DNA sequence: TGTGCCAGCACTATTGCCTCCACCGGGGAGCTGTTTTTT.

The V call is TRBV15, the J call TRBJ2-3; TRBD2 might be the D (6 bases). Germline CDR1 is LNHNV and CDR2 is YYDKDF (reference sequence). This CDR3 has 14 amino acids. Trimming took off 5 bases at V and 3 bases at J, with 12 bases between the two ends. The CDR3 protein is CATSGGEWTDTQYF. CDR3 DNA sequence: TGTGCCACCAGCGGCGGGGAGTGGACAGATACGCAGTATTTT. Full variable domain (rest looked up from reference TRBV15 and TRBJ2-3): DAMVIQNPRYQVTQFGKPVTLSCSQTLNHNVMYWYQQKSSQAPKLLFHYYDKDFNNEADTPDNFQSRRPNTSFCFLDIRSPGLGDTAMYLCATSGGEWTDTQYFGPGTRLTVL.

J is TRBJ2-1 and V is TRBV11-3; 10 nucleotides line up with TRBD2. The CDR3 contains 15 residues. V lost 6 bases, J lost 5 bases, and 7 bases stayed unmatched. Germline loops: CDR1 SGHNT, CDR2 YENEEA. The CDR3 here is CASSFPGLADNEQFF. CDR3 sequence (DNA): TGTGCCAGCAGTTTCCCTGGACTAGCGGACAATGAGCAGTTCTTC.

The chain's CDR3 is CASSPRVDTGELFF. CDR3 coding DNA: TGTGCCAGCTCACCCAGGGTGGACACCGGGGAGCTGTTTTTT. V usage is TRBV18 and J usage is TRBJ2-2, with D possibly TRBD1 on 5 matching bases. The V end was cut by 3 bases, the J end by 3 bases, with 8 bases between. The CDR3 is made up of 14 amino acids. The germline V gene has CDR1 KGHSH and CDR2 LQKENI.

J is TRBJ2-3 and V is TRBV5-8, with 7 bases matching TRBD2. CDR1 and CDR2 (germline): SGHTS, YDEGEE. V was clipped by 1 base and J by 0 bases; unmatched bases: 2. The length of the CDR3 is 15 residues. This CDR3 reads CASSLWRGSTDTQYF. In DNA, the CDR3 is TGTGCCAGCAGCTTGTGGCGGGGGAGCACAGATACGCAGTATTTT.

The CDR3 bases are TGTGCCAGCAGCGGGACAGCCAACAATGAGCAGTTCTTC. Protein sequence: CASSGTANNEQFF. The chain links TRBV3-1 (or the pseudogene TRBV3-2) to TRBJ2-1; the match to TRBD1 covers 7 bases. After removal of 5 bases from V and 5 bases from J, the junction contained 3 bases not matched to a gene. This CDR3 contains 13 residues. Germline lookup yields CDR1 LGHDT and CDR2 YNNKEL (reference sequence).

The chain is built from TRBV5-8 and TRBJ2-1, with 12 bases lining up with TRBD1. With 2 bases clipped from V and 6 bases from J, the junction kept 3 bases outside the gene matches. This CDR3 region has 15 residues. Germline CDR1 is SGHTS and CDR2 is YDEGEE. This CDR3 is CASSFGTGGSNEQFF. CDR3 DNA: TGTGCCAGCAGCTTCGGGACAGGGGGCTCCAATGAGCAGTTCTTC.

The gene calls are TRBV29-1 and TRBJ2-1; 10 nucleotides agree with TRBD2. This CDR3 is built from 10 residues. The V gene's germline CDR1 is SQVTM and CDR2 ANQGSEA. CDR3 nucleotides: TGCTCCGGGACTAGCGTTGAGCAGTTCTTC. It specifies CSGTSVEQFF.

The chain carries TRBV11-2 and TRBJ2-5; TRBD2 aligns across 9 bases. Germline V gives CDR1 SGHAT, CDR2 FQNNGV. The CDR3 is made up of 17 amino acids. V shed 1 base, J shed 3 bases, and the junction held 9 bases outside the gene matches. For the CDR3, the DNA is TGTGCCAGCAGCTTAGCCTATCTAGCGGGACTAAAAGAGACCCAGTACTTC. This gives the protein CASSLAYLAGLKETQYF.

The J gene is TRBJ2-7, the V gene TRBV6-1; D gene unclear. Germline lookup yields CDR1 MNHNS and CDR2 SASEGT. The V end was cut by 2 bases, the J end by 2 bases, with 10 bases between. This CDR3 comprises 14 residues. DNA for the CDR3: TGTGCCAGCAGTGAACCGGCAGACACCTACGAGCAGTACTTC. It codes for CASSEPADTYEQYF.

This clone was picked up one time. The chain joins TRBV5-4 to TRBJ1-2; no definite D call. The germline gives CDR1 SGHNT, CDR2 YYREEE (reference sequence). The ends were cut back, 2 bases at V and 4 bases at J, with 9 bases in the middle. The CDR3 is made up of 13 amino acids. CDR3 loop: CASSLRSIYGYTF. CDR3 in DNA: TGTGCCAGCAGCTTACGGTCCATCTATGGCTACACCTTC. The whole variable domain, filled in from reference TRBV5-4 and TRBJ1-2, reads ETGVTQSPTHLIKTRGQQVTLRCSSQSGHNTVSWYQQALGQGPQFIFQYYREEENGRGNFPPRFSGLQFPNYSSELNVNALELDDSALYLCASSLRSIYGYTFGSGTRLTVV.

The chain combines TRBV7-9 with TRBJ2-3; TRBD2 aligns across 7 bases. The V gene end was trimmed by 4 bases and the J gene end by 4 bases; junction bases not matched to a gene: 5. Per the germline V gene, CDR1 is SEHNR and CDR2 is FQNEAQ (reference sequence). The CDR3 is made up of 14 amino acids. CDR3 bases: TGTGCCAGCAGCTCCCGACTAGCCCCAGATACGCAGTATTTT. It specifies CASSSRLAPDTQYF.